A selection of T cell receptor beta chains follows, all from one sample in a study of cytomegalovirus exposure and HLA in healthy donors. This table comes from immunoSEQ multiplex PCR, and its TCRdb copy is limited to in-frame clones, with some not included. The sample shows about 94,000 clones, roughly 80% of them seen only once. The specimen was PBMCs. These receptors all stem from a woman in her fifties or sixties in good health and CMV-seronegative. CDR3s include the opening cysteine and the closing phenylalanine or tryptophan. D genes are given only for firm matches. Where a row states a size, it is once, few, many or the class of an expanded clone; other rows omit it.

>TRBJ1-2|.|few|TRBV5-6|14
TGTGCCAGCAGCCGGAGGCCTTCGGCTTATGGCTACACCTTC
CASSRRPSAYGYTF
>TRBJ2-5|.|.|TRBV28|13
TGTGCCACGGCGATAAGGGGGCAAGAGACCCAGTACTTC
CATAIRGQETQYF
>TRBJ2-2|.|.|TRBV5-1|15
TGCGCCAGCAGCTCAACTAGTTCGAACACCGGGGAGCTGTTTTTT
CASSSTSSNTGELFF
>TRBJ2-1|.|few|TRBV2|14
TGTGCCAGCAGTGAAGCGCTAGGAGCGAATGAGCAGTTCTTC
CASSEALGANEQFF
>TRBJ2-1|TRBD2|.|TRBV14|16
TGTGCCAGCAGCCACTTCCCCCCAGCGGGAGAAAATGAGCAGTTCTTC
CASSHFPPAGENEQFF
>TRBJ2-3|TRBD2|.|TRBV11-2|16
TGTGCCAGCAGCTTAGGAGCGGGGGGGTTGACAGATACGCAGTATTTT
CASSLGAGGLTDTQYF
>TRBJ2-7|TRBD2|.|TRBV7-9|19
TGTGCCAGCAGCCCGCCGGGACTAGCGGGAGACGGGACCTCCTACGAGCAGTACTTC
CASSPPGLAGDGTSYEQYF
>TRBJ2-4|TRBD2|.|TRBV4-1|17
TGCGCCAGCAGCCAAGATGGGCTGGGGGGGGCCAAAAACATTCAGTACTTC
CASSQDGLGGAKNIQYF
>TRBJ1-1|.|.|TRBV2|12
TGTGCCAGCATTCTACACGGGACTGAAGCTTTCTTT
CASILHGTEAFF
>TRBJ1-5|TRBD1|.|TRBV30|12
TGTGCCTCAAACAGGGGGGATCAGCCCCAGCATTTT
CASNRGDQPQHF
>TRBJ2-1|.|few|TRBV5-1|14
TGCGCCAGCAGCCTTAAACTAGGCAACAATGAGCAGTTCTTC
CASSLKLGNNEQFF
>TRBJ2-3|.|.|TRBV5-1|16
TGCGCCAGCAGCTTGGCGGGCGGGGCCCCACCAGATACGCAGTATTTT
CASSLAGGAPPDTQYF
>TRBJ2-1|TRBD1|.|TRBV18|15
TGTGCCAGCTCACCACGGGACAGGGGCTACAATGAGCAGTTCTTC
CASSPRDRGYNEQFF
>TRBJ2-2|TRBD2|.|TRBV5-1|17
TGCGCCAGCAGCTTGGTATACCTAGCGGAGAACACCGGGGAGCTGTTTTTT
CASSLVYLAENTGELFF
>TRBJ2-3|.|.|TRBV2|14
TGTGCCAGCAGTGTCCAGGGTAGGAAAGATACGCAGTATTTT
CASSVQGRKDTQYF
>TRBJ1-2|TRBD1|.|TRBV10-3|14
TGTGCCATCGGGGGACAGGGGGCGAACTATGGCTACACCTTC
CAIGGQGANYGYTF
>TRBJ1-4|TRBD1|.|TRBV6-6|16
TGTGCCAGCAGGTCCTTCTGGACAGGATCTTCGGAAAAACTGTTTTTT
CASRSFWTGSSEKLFF
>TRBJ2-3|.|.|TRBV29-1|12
TGCAGCGTTGCGGGGGGCACAGATACGCAGTATTTT
CSVAGGTDTQYF
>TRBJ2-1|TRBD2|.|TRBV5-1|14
TGCGCCAGCAGCTTTACGGGAGGGCCCAATGAGCAGTTCTTC
CASSFTGGPNEQFF
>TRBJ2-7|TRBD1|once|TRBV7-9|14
TGTGCCAGCAGCTTAGGAGACAGGGTTGGCGAGCAGTACTTC
CASSLGDRVGEQYF
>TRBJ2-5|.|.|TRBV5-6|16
TGTGCCAGCAGTCCCGTTAGACAGGATTCTAGAGAGACCCAGTACTTC
CASSPVRQDSRETQYF
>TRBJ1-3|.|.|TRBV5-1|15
TGCGCCAGCAGCTTGGGAACGGGGTCCGGAAACACCATATATTTT
CASSLGTGSGNTIYF
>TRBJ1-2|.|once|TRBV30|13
TGTGCCTGGAGTGTAAACAGGGTCGCTGGCTACACCTTC
CAWSVNRVAGYTF
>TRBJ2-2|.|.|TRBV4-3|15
TGCGCCAGCAGCCAAGATAGCCGATTTGGCGGGGAGCTGTTTTTT
CASSQDSRFGGELFF
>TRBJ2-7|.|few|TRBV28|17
TGTGCCAGCAATACCGCGGCAGCTAACTCAGCCACCTACGAGCAGTACTTC
CASNTAAANSATYEQYF
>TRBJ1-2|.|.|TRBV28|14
TGTGCCAGCTCTCCCCCCTCGGTGAACTATGGCTACACCTTC
CASSPPSVNYGYTF
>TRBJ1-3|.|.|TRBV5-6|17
TGTGCCAGCAGCCCCGACCAGGGAAGGCGGTCTGGAAACACCATATATTTT
CASSPDQGRRSGNTIYF
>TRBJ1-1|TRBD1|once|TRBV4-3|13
TGCGCCAGCGCCCCTACAGGGGGCACTGAAGCTTTCTTT
CASAPTGGTEAFF
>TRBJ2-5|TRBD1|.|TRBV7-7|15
TGTGCCAGCAGCTTGGGGACAGGGAGGTTGGAGACCCAGTACTTC
CASSLGTGRLETQYF
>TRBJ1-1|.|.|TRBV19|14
TGTGCCAGTAGTCGCGGGACGGGTAACACTGAAGCTTTCTTT
CASSRGTGNTEAFF
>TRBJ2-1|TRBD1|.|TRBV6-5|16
TGTGCCAGCAGTTACTCCACAGGGGGCAACGACAATGAGCAGTTCTTC
CASSYSTGGNDNEQFF
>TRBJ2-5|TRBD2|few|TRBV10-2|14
TGCGCCAGCGGTCCGGGACTAGCGAGGGAGACCCAGTACTTC
CASGPGLARETQYF
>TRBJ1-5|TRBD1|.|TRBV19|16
TGTGCCAGTAACCCTCGGGACAGGGAACAGGATCAGCCCCAGCATTTT
CASNPRDREQDQPQHF
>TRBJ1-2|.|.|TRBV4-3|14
TGCGCCAGCAGCCAAGAGGCCCAGGGCTATGGCTACACCTTC
CASSQEAQGYGYTF
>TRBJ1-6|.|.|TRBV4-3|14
TGCGCCAGCAGCCAAGATAGGGGGTATTCACCCCTCCACTTT
CASSQDRGYSPLHF